The present TCR beta chain was sequenced within a study of T cells expressing NK-cell markers. General study findings and limits: Of the CD8+ T cell pool in about 6 donors, roughly 1.0-7.5% was accounted for by dominant NKG2C+ clonotypes.

Following a re-call of the 5' RACE reads, TCRdb has one entry per CDR3 protein and lacks DNA. Its table lists about 160,000 distinct CDR3 sequences. Notes on this clonotype: Its target is unknown.

The CDR3 contains 13 residues. The clonotype was recovered from a woman between 18 and 70 years old in good health. The chain recombines TRBV12-3 or TRBV12-4 with TRBJ2-7. The sequenced sample was blood T cells: a sorted CD56 or NKG2C T cell subset, CD4+ or CD8+ T cells, or bulk PBMC T cells (not recorded which). CDR3 region: CASSSIQAYEQYF.